Below are 24 T cell receptor beta chains sequenced from a single sample in a study of cytomegalovirus exposure and HLA in healthy donors. PCR amplification relied on 60 Vbeta primers (plus 13 Jbeta primers). The data were produced by immunoSEQ multiplex PCR, yet TCRdb's version contains in-frame clones alone and is incomplete. The table includes about 71,000 clones, roughly 70% detected once. The sequencing sample was made of PBMCs. Source of these receptors: a woman aged 45-59 years in good health and CMV-seropositive.

The chain combines TRBV5-1 with TRBJ2-3, with 14 bases aligning to TRBD2. Germline V CDR1 and CDR2: SGHRS, YFSETQ. The CDR3 loop spans 19 amino acids. V trimming: 3 bases; J trimming: 1 base; junction bases outside the gene matches: 10. CDR3 DNA: TGCGCCAGCAGCTCTTCTCCGGGACTAGCGGGAGTTGGCACAGATACGCAGTATTTT. Protein product: CASSSSPGLAGVGTDTQYF.

This clone was found a few times. The V and J genes are TRBV27 and TRBJ1-2; the match to TRBD1 covers 8 bases. Germline V gives CDR1 MNHEY, CDR2 SMNVEV (reference sequence). V shed 3 bases and J 6 bases; nucleotides not matched to a gene: 6. This CDR3 contains 14 residues. The CDR3 is CASSLTDRVHGYTF. CDR3 bases: TGTGCCAGCAGTTTGACGGACAGGGTCCATGGCTACACCTTC.

This clone was seen more than once but under ten times. The V and J genes are TRBV9 and TRBJ1-2, with D possibly being TRBD1 (6 bases). CDR3 size: 15 residues. Germline V gene lookup returns CDR1 SGDLS and CDR2 YYNGEE. With 6 bases removed from V and 4 bases from J, the gap between germline ends came to 19 bases. The CDR3 loop is CASTLAGGAFYGYTF. CDR3 DNA: TGTGCCAGCACCCTTGCTGGGGGCGCATTCTATGGCTACACCTTC.

The chain joins TRBV6-6 to TRBJ2-7, with TRBD1 identical over 7 bases. The V and J ends lost 7 bases and 0 bases, in that order; junction bases with no gene match: 6. The CDR3 consists of 14 residues. Germline lookup yields CDR1 MNHNY and CDR2 SVGAGI (reference sequence). The CDR3 DNA follows: TGTGCCAGCAAACCTCGGGACAGCTCCTACGAGCAGTACTTC. It specifies CASKPRDSSYEQYF.

This chain's CDR3 is CASSLSGSGRPQFF. The CDR3 bases are TGTGCCAGCAGTTTATCGGGTAGCGGGAGACCCCAGTTCTTC. The gene calls are TRBV28 and TRBJ2-1; 9 bases map to TRBD2. The CDR3 totals 14 residues. V shed 1 base, J shed 13 bases, and the junction held 8 bases outside the gene matches. Germline CDR1 and CDR2: MDHEN and SYDVKM.

The chain recombines TRBV5-8 with TRBJ2-5; D is unclear. Trimming stripped 4 bases from V and 0 bases from J, with 10 bases between. Germline CDR1 reads SGHTS; CDR2 reads YDEGEE. This CDR3 is 14 amino acids long. In DNA form, the CDR3 reads TGTGCCAGCAGCCGTCGAGAGTACCAAGAGACCCAGTACTTC. Amino acid sequence: CASSRREYQETQYF. The full variable domain, completed using reference TRBV5-8 and TRBJ2-5, is EAGVTQSPTHLIKTRGQQATLRCSPISGHTSVYWYQQALGLGLQFLLWYDEGEERNRGNFPPRFSGRQFPNYSSELNVNALELEDSALYLCASSRREYQETQYFGPGTRLLVL.

This clone showed up just a few times. V is TRBV30 and J is TRBJ2-7; 7 bases agree with TRBD1. V lost 0 bases, J lost 2 bases, and 10 bases stayed unmatched. In germline, CDR1 is GTSNPN, CDR2 SVGIG (reference sequence). The CDR3 loop spans 16 amino acids. CDR3 loop: CAWSVPRTGMTYEQYF. The CDR3 DNA reads as TGTGCCTGGAGTGTGCCCCGGACAGGAATGACCTACGAGCAGTACTTC.

The rearrangement uses TRBV29-1 and TRBJ2-7; 12 nucleotides align to TRBD2. The V and J ends lost 4 bases and 5 bases, in that order; junction bases with no gene match: 6. CDR1 is SQVTM and CDR2 is ANQGSEA in the germline V gene. The CDR3 covers 14 residues. The CDR3 here is CSVATSGSNDEQYF. For the CDR3, the DNA is TGCAGCGTTGCGACTAGCGGGAGTAACGACGAGCAGTACTTC.

The gene calls are TRBV5-1 and TRBJ1-2, with 7 bases identical to TRBD1. The CDR3 is 15 residues long. V was clipped by 4 bases and J by 6 bases; unmatched bases: 12. In germline, CDR1 is SGHRS, CDR2 YFSETQ. CDR3 sequence: CASSPAGQNAHGYTF. CDR3 nucleotide sequence: TGCGCCAGCAGCCCGGCGGGACAGAACGCCCATGGCTACACCTTC.

The CDR3, as DNA: TGTGCCAGCAGCTCTCACAGGGCCACTAATGAAAAACTGTTTTTT. It specifies CASSSHRATNEKLFF. The chain combines TRBV11-2 with TRBJ1-4; D may be TRBD1 (6 bases). This CDR3 is 15 amino acids long. Deletions cut 4 bases from V and 2 bases from J, with 11 bases between. Germline lookup yields CDR1 SGHAT and CDR2 FQNNGV.

The chain has TRBV19 and TRBJ2-5; the match to TRBD2 covers 10 bases. The V and J ends lost 5 bases and 2 bases, in that order; junction bases with no gene match: 2. Germline loops: CDR1 LNHDA, CDR2 SQIVND (reference sequence). CDR3 length: 14 amino acids. This CDR3 is CASSPSGGQETQYF. Here the CDR3 DNA reads TGTGCCAGTAGTCCTAGCGGGGGACAAGAGACCCAGTACTTC.

This chain uses TRBV10-1 with TRBJ1-4; 9 nucleotides align to TRBD1. This CDR3 comprises 15 residues. The V gene end was trimmed by 1 base and the J gene end by 8 bases; junction bases not matched to a gene: 5. Per the germline V gene, CDR1 is WNHNN and CDR2 is SYGVQD (reference sequence). The CDR3 nucleotides read TGCGCCAGCAGTGAGTTCGACAGGGGGGACGAAAAACTGTTTTTT. As protein: CASSEFDRGDEKLFF.

The rearrangement uses TRBV19 and TRBJ2-1; D not certain. The germline gives CDR1 LNHDA, CDR2 SQIVND (reference sequence). Trimming pared 4 bases from V and 6 bases from J, leaving 4 bases between. The CDR3 length is 11 residues. CDR3 sequence: CASSRGNEQFF. The CDR3 DNA sequence: TGTGCCAGTAGTAGAGGCAATGAGCAGTTCTTC.

There are a few counts of this clone. J is TRBJ2-3 and V is TRBV4-3, with D maybe TRBD2 (6 bases). This CDR3 is 15 amino acids long. Trimming shortened V by 3 bases and J by 0 bases, and 10 bases separated the two germline ends. Germline V gives CDR1 LGHNA, CDR2 YSLEER. The CDR3 here is CASSQMGTSTDTQYF. In DNA, the CDR3 is TGCGCCAGCAGCCAGATGGGGACTAGCACAGATACGCAGTATTTT.

The chain recombines TRBV7-2 with TRBJ2-7; possible D gene TRBD1, 5 bases. Germline V gene lookup returns CDR1 SGHTA and CDR2 FQGNSA. The CDR3 runs to 15 residues. Trimming cost V 5 bases and J 4 bases, with 18 bases left between them. CDR3 loop: CASSQGSGSSYEQYF. CDR3 nucleotide sequence: TGTGCCAGCAGCCAAGGGTCAGGGTCGAGTTACGAGCAGTACTTC.

As DNA, the CDR3 is TGTGCCTGGAGTCCGATACAGGGTCGTAATGAAAAACTGTTTTTT. Protein product: CAWSPIQGRNEKLFF. V and J are TRBV30 and TRBJ1-4; D possibly corresponds to TRBD1 (6 bases). CDR1 and CDR2 (germline): GTSNPN, SVGIG (reference sequence). The CDR3 covers 15 residues. V gave up 2 bases and J gave up 4 bases, with 14 bases separating them. The full variable domain, rest sourced from reference TRBV30 and TRBJ1-4, is SQTIHQWPATLVQPVGSPLSLECTVEGTSNPNLYWYRQAAGRGLQLLFYSVGIGQISSEVPQNLSASRPQDRQFILSSKKLLLSDSGFYLCAWSPIQGRNEKLFFGSGTQLSVL.

This clone was seen a few times. J is TRBJ2-1 and V is TRBV6-5; maybe TRBD2 (6 bases). In germline, CDR1 is MNHEY, CDR2 SVGAGI. V was clipped by 3 bases and J by 6 bases, with 12 bases between them. The length of the CDR3 is 14 residues. In DNA form, the CDR3 reads TGTGCCAGCAGTTATAGGAGGGGAGGCAATGAGCAGTTCTTC. Translating it yields CASSYRRGGNEQFF.

V gene TRBV18 combines with J gene TRBJ1-5; 7 bases line up with TRBD1. The CDR3 totals 13 residues. Germline lookup yields CDR1 KGHSH and CDR2 LQKENI. The V and J ends lost 6 bases and 8 bases, in that order; junction bases with no gene match: 7. The DNA for the CDR3 is TGTGCCAGCTCGACGACAGGGTTGGAGCCCCAGCATTTT. It is translated as CASSTTGLEPQHF.

In this sample, this clone turned up a few times. The V gene is TRBV18, the J gene TRBJ2-5; D not resolved. The CDR3 length is 12 residues. The germline CDR1 and CDR2 sequences are KGHSH and LQKENI. V was shortened by 2 bases and J by 5 bases, with 6 bases between the two germline ends. The CDR3 loop is CASSPTGETQYF. CDR3 nucleotides: TGTGCCAGCTCACCAACCGGGGAGACCCAGTACTTC.

The gene calls are TRBV14 and TRBJ2-5; D remains ambiguous. Germline loops: CDR1 SGHDN, CDR2 FVKESK. The CDR3 extends over 14 amino acids. V lost 5 bases and J 2 bases, leaving 12 bases between the germline ends. The CDR3 bases are TGTGCCAGCAGCAACAGAGTTCTACAAGAGACCCAGTACTTC. It translates to CASSNRVLQETQYF. The variable domain in full, completed from reference TRBV14 and TRBJ2-5, reads EAGVTQFPSHSVIEKGQTVTLRCDPISGHDNLYWYRRVMGKEIKFLLHFVKESKQDESGMPNNRFLAERTGGTYSTLKVQPAELEDSGVYFCASSNRVLQETQYFGPGTRLLVL.

V and J are TRBV10-2 and TRBJ2-7; 8 bases agree with TRBD2. Per germline, CDR1 WSHSY and CDR2 SAAADI. The CDR3 is 16 amino acids. The ends lost 6 bases at V and 2 bases at J; junction bases unmatched: 12. The CDR3 loop reads CASSNLQTSGTYEQYF. The CDR3 DNA sequence: TGCGCCAGCAGCAACCTCCAAACTAGCGGCACCTACGAGCAGTACTTC.

CDR3 nucleotides: TGTGCCAGTTCTCGAGGGGCTAGCGGGGAAGAGACCCAGTACTTC. Its protein product is CASSRGASGEETQYF. The chain couples TRBV19 to TRBJ2-5, with 9 positions matching TRBD2. Germline V CDR1 and CDR2: LNHDA, SQIVND (reference sequence). The CDR3 totals 15 residues. Trimming at V came to 8 bases and at J to 3 bases, leaving 10 bases not matched to a gene.

This sequence joins TRBV5-8 and TRBJ1-6; D is uncertain. Looked up from germline, CDR1 is SGHTS and CDR2 is YDEGEE. V was clipped by 4 bases and J by 3 bases, with 2 bases between them. The CDR3 consists of 12 residues. The DNA for the CDR3 is TGTGCCAGCAGCCTCTATAATTCACCCCTCCACTTT. Protein: CASSLYNSPLHF.

This rearrangement joins TRBV5-1 to TRBJ1-6; TRBD1 aligns across 7 bases. The CDR3 length is 15 residues. Trimming at V came to 0 bases and at J to 7 bases, leaving 4 bases not matched to a gene. Germline CDR1 SGHRS, CDR2 YFSETQ. CDR3: CASSLEGAGNSPLHF. The CDR3 DNA sequence: TGCGCCAGCAGCTTGGAGGGGGCTGGAAATTCACCCCTCCACTTT.